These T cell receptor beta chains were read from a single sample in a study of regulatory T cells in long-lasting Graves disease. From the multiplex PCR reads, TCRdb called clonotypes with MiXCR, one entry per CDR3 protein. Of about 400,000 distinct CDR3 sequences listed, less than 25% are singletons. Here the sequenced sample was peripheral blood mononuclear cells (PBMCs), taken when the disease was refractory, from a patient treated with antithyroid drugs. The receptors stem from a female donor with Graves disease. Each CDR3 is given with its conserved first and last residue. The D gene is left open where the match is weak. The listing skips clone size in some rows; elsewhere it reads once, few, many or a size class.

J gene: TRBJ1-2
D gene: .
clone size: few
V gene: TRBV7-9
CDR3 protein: CASSSSGGRPVDYGYTF
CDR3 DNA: TGTGCCAGCAGCTCTTCGGGGGGTCGGCCGGTTGACTATGGCTACACCTTC

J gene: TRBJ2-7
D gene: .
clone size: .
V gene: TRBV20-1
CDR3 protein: CSAILVDTYEQYF
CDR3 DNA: TGCAGTGCCATACTAGTAGACACCTACGAGCAGTACTTC

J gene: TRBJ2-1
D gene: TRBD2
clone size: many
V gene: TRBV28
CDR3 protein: CASTGLGPYNEQFF
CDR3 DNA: TGTGCCAGCACGGGACTAGGGCCGTACAATGAGCAGTTCTTC

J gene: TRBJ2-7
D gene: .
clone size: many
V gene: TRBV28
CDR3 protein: CASSFGQIDEQYF
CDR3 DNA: TGTGCCAGCAGTTTTGGCCAGATCGACGAGCAGTACTTC

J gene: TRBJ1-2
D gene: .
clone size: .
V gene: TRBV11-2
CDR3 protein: CASSLSPLGYTF
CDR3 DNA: TGTGCCAGCAGCTTGAGCCCCCTCGGCTACACCTTC

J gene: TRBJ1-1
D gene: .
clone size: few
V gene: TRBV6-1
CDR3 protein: CASSDRDKNTEAFF
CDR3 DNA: TGTGCCAGCAGTGACAGGGACAAGAACACTGAAGCTTTCTTT

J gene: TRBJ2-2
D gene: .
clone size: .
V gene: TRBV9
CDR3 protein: CASSAQEGMSGELFF
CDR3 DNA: TGTGCCAGCAGCGCCCAGGAGGGGATGAGCGGGGAGCTGTTTTTT

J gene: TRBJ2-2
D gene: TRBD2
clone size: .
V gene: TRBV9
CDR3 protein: CASSVGLAGPDGELFF
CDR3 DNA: TGTGCCAGCAGCGTAGGACTAGCGGGACCCGACGGGGAGCTGTTTTTT

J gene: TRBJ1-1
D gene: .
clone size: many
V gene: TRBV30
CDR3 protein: CAWSIGNTEAFF
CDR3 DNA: TGTGCCTGGAGTATAGGAAACACTGAAGCTTTCTTT

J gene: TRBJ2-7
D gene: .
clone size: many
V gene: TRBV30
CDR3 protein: CAWSVGQGYEQYF
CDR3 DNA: TGTGCCTGGAGTGTGGGGCAAGGGTACGAGCAGTACTTC

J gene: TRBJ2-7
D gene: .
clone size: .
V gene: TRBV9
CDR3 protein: CASSVAVASYEQYF
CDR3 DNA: TGTGCCAGCAGCGTAGCCGTGGCTTCCTACGAGCAGTACTTC

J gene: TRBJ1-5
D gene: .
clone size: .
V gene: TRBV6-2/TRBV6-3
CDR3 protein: CATNRQSNQPQHF
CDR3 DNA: TGTGCCACAAACCGACAGAGCAATCAGCCCCAGCATTTT

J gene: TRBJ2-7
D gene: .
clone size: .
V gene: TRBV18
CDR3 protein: CASSPLGGGQAFYEQYF
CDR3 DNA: TGTGCCAGCTCACCACTGGGGGGTGGACAAGCCTTCTACGAGCAGTACTTC

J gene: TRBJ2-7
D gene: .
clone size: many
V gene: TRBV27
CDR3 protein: CASSLSPGPSGEQYF
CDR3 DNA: TGTGCCAGCAGTTTATCCCCGGGACCGTCGGGAGAGCAGTACTTC

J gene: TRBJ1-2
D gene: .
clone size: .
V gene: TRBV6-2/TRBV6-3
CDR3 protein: CASRPGTYRGYTF
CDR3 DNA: TGTGCCAGCAGGCCGGGGACGTATCGGGGCTACACCTTC

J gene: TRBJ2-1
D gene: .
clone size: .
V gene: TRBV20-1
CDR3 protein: CSAPRWANEQFF
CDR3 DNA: TGCAGTGCTCCACGGTGGGCCAATGAGCAGTTCTTC

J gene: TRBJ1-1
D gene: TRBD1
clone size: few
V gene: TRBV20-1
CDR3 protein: CSARDFGTENTEAFF
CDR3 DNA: TGCAGTGCTAGAGATTTTGGGACAGAGAACACTGAAGCTTTCTTT

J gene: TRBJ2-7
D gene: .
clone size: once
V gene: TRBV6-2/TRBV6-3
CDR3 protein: CANLEGVYEQYF
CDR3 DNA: TGTGCCAATCTAGAGGGTGTTTACGAGCAGTACTTC

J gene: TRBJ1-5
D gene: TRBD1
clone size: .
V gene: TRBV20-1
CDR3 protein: CSAPRQGTSNQPQHF
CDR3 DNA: TGCAGTGCCCCGAGACAGGGAACTAGCAATCAGCCCCAGCATTTT

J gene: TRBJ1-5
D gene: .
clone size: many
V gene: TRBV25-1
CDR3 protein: CASSALGGRDQPQHF
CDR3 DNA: TGTGCCAGCAGTGCCCTCGGGGGGAGGGATCAGCCCCAGCATTTT

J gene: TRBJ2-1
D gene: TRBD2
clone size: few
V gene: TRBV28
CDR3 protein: CASSDQAGGGLNEQFF
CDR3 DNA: TGTGCCAGCAGTGATCAGGCCGGGGGGGGTCTCAATGAGCAGTTCTTC